A single sample is the source of the 12 T cell receptor beta chains below, sequenced in a study of shared clonotypes between healthy human individuals. TCRdb's copy holds only in-frame clones and misses some; the assay was immunoSEQ multiplex PCR. Of 2 million to 2.5 million clones in the sample, approximately 94% were seen once. Sequenced: naive CD4+ T cells from PBMCs. Subset specified: CD45RA+ positively selected. The receptors here all came from a man younger than 35 in good health. Some clones in this sample may be carry-over from other donors' samples.

This chain joins TRBV2 and TRBJ1-2; a weak D match, TRBD1 (6 bases). V lost 7 bases and J 8 bases, leaving 23 bases between the germline ends. The CDR3 has 15 residues. Germline assignment: CDR1 SNHLY and CDR2 FYNNEI. The CDR3 DNA sequence: TGTGCCAGCATTCCGGGACAAGGGTCCCTACGGGGCTACACCTTC. Encoded protein: CASIPGQGSLRGYTF. The full variable domain, rest sourced from reference TRBV2 and TRBJ1-2, is EPEVTQTPSHQVTQMGQEVILRCVPISNHLYFYWYRQILGQKVEFLVSFYNNEISEKSEIFDDQFSVERPDGSNFTLKIRSTKLEDSAMYFCASIPGQGSLRGYTFGSGTRLTVV.

The genes are TRBV5-6 and TRBJ2-7, with D perhaps TRBD1 (5 bases). Germline V gene sequence: CDR1 SGHDT, CDR2 YYEEEE. This CDR3 is built from 16 residues. V was pared by 3 bases and J by 0 bases, with 16 bases between. The CDR3: CASSSLAGFTSYEQYF. Here the CDR3 DNA reads TGTGCCAGCAGCTCTCTCGCAGGGTTTACCTCCTACGAGCAGTACTTC.

The V and J genes are TRBV21-1 and TRBJ1-1. TRBV21-1 is marked as a pseudogene. The CDR3 is 13 residues long. The CDR3 DNA follows: TGTGCCAGCAGCCGGGAGTGGCACACTGAAGCTTTCTTT. Protein sequence: CASSREWHTEAFF.

J is TRBJ1-1 and V is TRBV7-3, with D possibly TRBD1 on 6 matching bases. V lost 2 bases and J 3 bases, leaving 10 bases between the germline ends. The germline V gene has CDR1 SGHTA and CDR2 FQGTGA. This CDR3 region has 14 residues. The chain's CDR3 is CASSLVGGYTEAFF. The CDR3 region has the DNA TGTGCCAGCAGCTTAGTAGGGGGGTACACTGAAGCTTTCTTT.

This chain connects TRBV10-3 to TRBJ1-6; tentative D call: TRBD1 (5 bases). Germline CDR1 ENHRY, CDR2 SYGVKD. V lost 10 bases and J 9 bases, leaving 22 bases between the germline ends. This CDR3 contains 15 residues. CDR3: CATALGVTRSSPLHF. CDR3 coding DNA: TGTGCCACTGCATTGGGGGTAACTAGAAGTTCACCCCTCCACTTT.

The V gene is TRBV6-5, the J gene TRBJ2-1, with TRBD1 identical over 10 bases. J lost 5 bases, V lost 5 bases, and 6 bases had no gene match. The CDR3 covers 15 residues. Germline lookup yields CDR1 MNHEY and CDR2 SVGAGI. DNA for the CDR3: TGTGCCAGCAGTCCGGGACAGGGGACACACAATGAGCAGTTCTTC. Its protein product is CASSPGQGTHNEQFF.

The CDR3 spells CASSRYGQVDTEAFF. CDR3 DNA sequence: TGCGCCAGCAGCCGCTATGGACAGGTGGACACTGAAGCTTTCTTT. The chain employs TRBV5-1 and TRBJ1-1; TRBD1 aligns across 7 bases. The germline V gene encodes CDR1 SGHRS and CDR2 YFSETQ. The CDR3 sequence is 15 residues long. J lost 3 bases, V lost 4 bases, and 9 bases had no gene match.

The rearrangement joins TRBV19 to TRBJ2-5; D may be TRBD2 (6 bases). Trimming shortened V by 4 bases and J by 4 bases, and 16 bases separated the two germline ends. The length of the CDR3 is 15 residues. CDR1 LNHDA and CDR2 SQIVND come from the germline V gene (reference sequence). Here the CDR3 DNA reads TGTGCCAGTAGTAACTACGGGAGAATGATAGAGACCCAGTACTTC. Protein: CASSNYGRMIETQYF.

This chain links TRBV28 with TRBJ2-7; D unresolved. The ends were cut back, 7 bases at V and 0 bases at J, with 10 bases in the middle. Germline assignment: CDR1 MDHEN and CDR2 SYDVKM. This CDR3 has 13 amino acids. CDR3 DNA sequence: TGTGCCAGCAAAACCCCTCCCTCCTACGAGCAGTACTTC. It translates to CASKTPPSYEQYF.

The chain uses TRBV6-6 and TRBJ2-2; weak D call: TRBD1 (6 bases). Germline values: CDR1 MNHNY, CDR2 SVGAGI (reference sequence). V lost 6 bases and J 1 base, leaving 9 bases between the germline ends. This CDR3 spans 14 amino acids. The CDR3 sequence is CASRNRENTGELFF. CDR3 DNA: TGTGCCAGCAGAAACAGGGAGAACACCGGGGAGCTGTTTTTT.

The rearrangement links TRBV18 to TRBJ2-1; D call uncertain. Germline CDR1 KGHSH, CDR2 LQKENI. V lost 2 bases to trimming and J lost 0 bases, with 8 bases between them. The CDR3 totals 15 residues. CDR3 sequence: CASSPIKSSYNEQFF. The CDR3 DNA follows: TGTGCCAGCTCACCAATTAAGAGCTCCTACAATGAGCAGTTCTTC. The full variable domain, rest sourced from reference TRBV18 and TRBJ2-1, is NAGVMQNPRHLVRRRGQEARLRCSPMKGHSHVYWYRQLPEEGLKFMVYLQKENIIDESGMPKERFSAEFPKEGPSILRIQQVVRGDSAAYFCASSPIKSSYNEQFFGPGTRLTVL.

The V gene is TRBV18, the J gene TRBJ2-5; tentative D call: TRBD2 (6 bases). CDR3 length: 16 residues. The V end lost 6 bases, the J end lost 2 bases, and 19 bases lay between the germline ends. Germline CDR1 is KGHSH and CDR2 is LQKENI. The CDR3 is CASSSRGSGYQETQYF. The CDR3 DNA reads TGTGCCAGCTCCTCTAGGGGCAGCGGGTATCAAGAGACCCAGTACTTC.